This TCR beta chain was obtained from a study of OX40 agonist ivuxolimab in advanced cancers. This clone appeared many times. Sampling of blood occurred at baseline, cycle 4 day 1, and cycle 7 day 1. The CDR3 has 13 amino acids. V lost 6 bases, J lost 10 bases, and 10 bases stayed unmatched. CDR1 is SNHLY and CDR2 is FYNNEI in the germline V gene. Profiled with immunoSEQ multiplex PCR; TCRdb holds only in-frame clones, not every one. The table lists about 90,000 clones, approximately 91% of them singletons. This TCR was sampled from an adult with an advanced solid tumor such as melanoma, head and neck, liver or kidney cancer. This specimen was CD4+ or CD8+ T cells sorted from blood, taken in a trial of the OX40 agonist ivuxolimab. The V gene is TRBV2, the J gene TRBJ2-7; 9 bases match TRBD2. CDR3 sequence: CASRGTSSSEQYF. The CDR3 DNA reads as TGTGCCAGCAGGGGGACTAGCTCCTCGGAACAGTACTTC.